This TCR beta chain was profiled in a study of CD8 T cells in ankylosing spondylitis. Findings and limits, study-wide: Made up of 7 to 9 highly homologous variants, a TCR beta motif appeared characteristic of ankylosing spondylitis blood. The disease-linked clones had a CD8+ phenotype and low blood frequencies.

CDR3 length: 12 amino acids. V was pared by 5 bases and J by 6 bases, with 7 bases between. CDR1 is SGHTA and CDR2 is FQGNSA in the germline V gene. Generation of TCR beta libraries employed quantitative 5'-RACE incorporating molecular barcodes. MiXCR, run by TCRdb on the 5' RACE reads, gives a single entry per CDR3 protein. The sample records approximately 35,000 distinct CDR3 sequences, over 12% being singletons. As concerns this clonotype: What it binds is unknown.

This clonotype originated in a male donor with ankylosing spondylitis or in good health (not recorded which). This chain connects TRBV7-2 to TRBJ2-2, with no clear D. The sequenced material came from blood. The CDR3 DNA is TGTGCCAGCAGCCTTACTCCCGGGGAGCTGTTTTTT. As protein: CASSLTPGELFF.